Listed below are T cell receptor beta chains from one sample, sequenced in a study of T cell responses to AZD1222 COVID-19 vaccine. Repertoires were generated with immunoSEQ multiplex PCR, while TCRdb's copy carries only in-frame clones and drops some. The table has about 110,000 clones, roughly 90% seen once. The specimen was peripheral blood, collected on day 0 of AZD1222 vaccination. The receptor set was obtained from an adult in good health. The CDR3 runs from the conserved cysteine through the conserved F or W. A D gene is named only where the DNA matches it firmly. Clone size is not always given. Where it is, it says once, few, many or a class for expanded clones.

abundance | v_gene | d_gene | CDR3aa
once | TRBV11-3 | - | CASSLRRLGVTDTQYF
- | TRBV10-2 | - | CASRLGPTSSYEQYF
- | TRBV5-4 | TRBD2 | CASSLGQGRGGLNNEQFF
- | TRBV9 | - | CASSVEWGRNTGELFF
- | TRBV5-5 | - | CASSSTGTETQYF
- | TRBV7-8 | TRBD1 | CASSRMGLQGLGGNQPQHF
- | TRBV28 | - | CASRRGSNYGYTF
- | TRBV27 | - | CASSLSPDYYGYTF
- | TRBV18 | - | CASSPGGGGNTIYF
- | TRBV18 | TRBD1 | CASSSGTGGEKLFF
- | TRBV18 | TRBD2 | CASSAPGTSGISEQFF
- | TRBV5-1 | TRBD2 | CASSLSGRAVTGELFF
- | TRBV24-1 | TRBD1 | CATSATGTGNTEAFF
once | TRBV7-2 | TRBD2 | CASSPRLAGVGDTQYF
once | TRBV5-4 | TRBD1 | CASSGRTGRPDTQYF
once | TRBV6-2/TRBV6-3 | - | CASSYGGAPGEAFF
- | TRBV30 | - | CAWGSGMNTEAFF
once | TRBV19 | - | CASSVREENQPQHF
- | TRBV4-1 | - | CASSQESQLNTEAFF
- | TRBV5-1 | TRBD1 | CASSVAQGVGNEKLFF
- | TRBV2 | - | CASRPLRRVANYGYTF
- | TRBV25-1 | - | CASSDSLAVTYEQYF
- | TRBV7-2 | TRBD1 | CASTLAGGGNGYTF
- | TRBV6-1 | TRBD1 | CASSENRGSGNTIYF
- | TRBV19 | - | CASSSSGGSNQPQHF
- | TRBV7-9 | - | CASSLGRDDQPQHF
- | TRBV27 | - | CASSTGSSGYTF
- | TRBV19 | - | CASSIDGGDSPLHF
- | TRBV19 | - | CASSATGQLAASNQPQHF
- | TRBV7-9 | - | CASSPRGSSYNEQFF
- | TRBV3-1/TRBV3-2 | TRBD2 | CASSPTSGSTDTQYF
- | TRBV5-1 | TRBD1 | CASSFGTGGIYTF
- | TRBV2 | - | CASSDTDMGEAFF
- | TRBV2 | TRBD1 | CASRLDRAGTEAFF
- | TRBV19 | - | CASSGQDTLSNEQFF
once | TRBV28 | - | CASSPDSYGYTF
- | TRBV25-1 | TRBD1 | CASSAGQGGKDTQYF
- | TRBV4-2 | - | CASSQERGGNQPQHF
- | TRBV11-2 | - | CASSLEPMGGYTF
- | TRBV7-8 | - | CASSAGVGYTF
- | TRBV6-5 | - | CASSQGAGYTF
few | TRBV2 | TRBD2 | CAGGLAGSNEQFF
- | TRBV20-1 | TRBD2 | CSASRSSGTGELFF
- | TRBV7-9 | TRBD2 | CASIPTSGRTDTQYF
- | TRBV28 | TRBD2 | CAIGGIAGSNTGELFF
- | TRBV2 | TRBD1 | CASSRDRTSSGNTIYF
- | TRBV12-3/TRBV12-4 | - | CASRHSGNTIYF
- | TRBV30 | - | CAWSPPGELFF
- | TRBV3-1/TRBV3-2 | TRBD1 | CASSQTGGEQYF
- | TRBV5-8 | - | CASSFDSLLPTEAFF